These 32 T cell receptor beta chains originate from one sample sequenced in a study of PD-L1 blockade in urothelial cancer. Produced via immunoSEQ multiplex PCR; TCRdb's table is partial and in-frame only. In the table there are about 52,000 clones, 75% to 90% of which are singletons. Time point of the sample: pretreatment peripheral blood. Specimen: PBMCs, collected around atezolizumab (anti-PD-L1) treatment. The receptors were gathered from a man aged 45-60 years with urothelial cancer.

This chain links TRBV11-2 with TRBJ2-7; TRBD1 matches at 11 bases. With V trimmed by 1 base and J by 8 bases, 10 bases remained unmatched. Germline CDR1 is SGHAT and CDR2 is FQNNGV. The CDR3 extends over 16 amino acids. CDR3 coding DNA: TGTGCCAGCAGCTTAGTGGGGGGGACAGGGGGAGGTAAGCAGTACTTC. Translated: CASSLVGGTGGGKQYF.

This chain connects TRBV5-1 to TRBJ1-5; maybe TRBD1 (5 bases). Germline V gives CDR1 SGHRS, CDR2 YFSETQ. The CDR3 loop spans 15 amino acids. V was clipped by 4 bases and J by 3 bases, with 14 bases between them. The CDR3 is CASSPTGGINQPQHF. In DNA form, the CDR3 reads TGCGCCAGCAGCCCGACGGGGGGGATCAATCAGCCCCAGCATTTT.

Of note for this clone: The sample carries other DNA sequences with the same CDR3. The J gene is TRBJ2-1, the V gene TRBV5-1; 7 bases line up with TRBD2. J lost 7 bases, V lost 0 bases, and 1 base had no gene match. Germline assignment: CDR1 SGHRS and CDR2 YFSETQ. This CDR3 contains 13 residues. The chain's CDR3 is CASSLGLANEQFF. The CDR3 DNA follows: TGCGCCAGCAGCTTGGGACTAGCAAATGAGCAGTTCTTC. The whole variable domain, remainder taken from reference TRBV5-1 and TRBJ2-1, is KAGVTQTPRYLIKTRGQQVTLSCSPISGHRSVSWYQQTPGQGLQFLFEYFSETQRNKGNFPGRFSGRQFSNSRSEMNVSTLELGDSALYLCASSLGLANEQFFGPGTRLTVL.

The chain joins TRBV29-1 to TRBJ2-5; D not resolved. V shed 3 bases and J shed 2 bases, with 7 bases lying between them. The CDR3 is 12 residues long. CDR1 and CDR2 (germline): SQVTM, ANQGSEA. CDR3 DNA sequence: TGCAGCGTTGATTTACAGCAAGAGACCCAGTACTTC. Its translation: CSVDLQQETQYF.

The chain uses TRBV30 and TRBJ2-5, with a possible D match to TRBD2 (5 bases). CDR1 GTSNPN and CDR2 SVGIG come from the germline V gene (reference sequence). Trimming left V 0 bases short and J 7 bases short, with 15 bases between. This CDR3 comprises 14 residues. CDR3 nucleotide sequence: TGTGCCTGGAGTGTACTAGGTCGCCTGGGGACCCAGTACTTC. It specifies CAWSVLGRLGTQYF.

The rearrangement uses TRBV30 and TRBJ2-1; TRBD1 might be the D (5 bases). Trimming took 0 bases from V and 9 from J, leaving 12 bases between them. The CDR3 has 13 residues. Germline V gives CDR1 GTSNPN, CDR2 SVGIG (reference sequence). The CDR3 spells CAWSVLGVGEQFF. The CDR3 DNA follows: TGTGCCTGGAGTGTTCTAGGGGTGGGTGAGCAGTTCTTC.

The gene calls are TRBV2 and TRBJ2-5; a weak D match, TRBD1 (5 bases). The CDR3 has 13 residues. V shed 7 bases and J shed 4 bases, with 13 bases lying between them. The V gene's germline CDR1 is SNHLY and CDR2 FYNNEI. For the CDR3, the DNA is TGTGCCAGCACCCGAGACAGAACAGAGACCCAGTACTTC. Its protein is CASTRDRTETQYF. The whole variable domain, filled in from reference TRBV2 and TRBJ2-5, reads EPEVTQTPSHQVTQMGQEVILRCVPISNHLYFYWYRQILGQKVEFLVSFYNNEISEKSEIFDDQFSVERPDGSNFTLKIRSTKLEDSAMYFCASTRDRTETQYFGPGTRLLVL.

CDR3 residues: CASSRGQTTYGYTF. The CDR3 DNA reads as TGTGCCAGCTCCCGAGGGCAGACAACGTATGGCTACACCTTC. The chain couples TRBV18 to TRBJ1-2; no clear D gene. The CDR3 contains 14 residues. V was shortened by 6 bases and J by 5 bases, with 16 bases between the two germline ends. The germline V gene has CDR1 KGHSH and CDR2 LQKENI.

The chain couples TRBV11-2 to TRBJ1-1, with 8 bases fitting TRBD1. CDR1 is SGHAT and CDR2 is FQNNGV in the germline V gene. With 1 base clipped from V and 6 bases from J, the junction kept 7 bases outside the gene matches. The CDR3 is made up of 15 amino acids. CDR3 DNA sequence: TGTGCCAGCAGCTTAGGGGACAGGCGAAAATCTGAAGCTTTCTTT. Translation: CASSLGDRRKSEAFF. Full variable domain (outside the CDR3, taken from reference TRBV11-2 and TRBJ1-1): EAGVAQSPRYKIIEKRQSVAFWCNPISGHATLYWYQQILGQGPKLLIQFQNNGVVDDSQLPKDRFSAERLKGVDSTLKIQPAKLEDSAVYLCASSLGDRRKSEAFFGQGTRLTVV.

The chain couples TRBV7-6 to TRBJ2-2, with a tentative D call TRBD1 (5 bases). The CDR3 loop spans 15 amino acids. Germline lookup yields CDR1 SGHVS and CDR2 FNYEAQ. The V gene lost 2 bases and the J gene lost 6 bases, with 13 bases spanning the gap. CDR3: CASSLSWTHSGELFF. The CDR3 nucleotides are TGTGCCAGCAGCTTAAGTTGGACACACTCCGGGGAGCTGTTTTTT. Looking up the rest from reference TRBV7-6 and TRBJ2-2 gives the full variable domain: GAGVSQSPRYKVTKRGQDVALRCDPISGHVSLYWYRQALGQGPEFLTYFNYEAQQDKSGLPNDRFSAERPEGSISTLTIQRTEQRDSAMYRCASSLSWTHSGELFFGEGSRLTVL.

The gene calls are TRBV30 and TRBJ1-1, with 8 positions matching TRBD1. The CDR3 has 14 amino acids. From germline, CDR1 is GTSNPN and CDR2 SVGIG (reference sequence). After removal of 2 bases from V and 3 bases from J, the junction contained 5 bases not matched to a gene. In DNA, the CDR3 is TGTGCCTGGAGTTACAGGGGGTGGTACACTGAAGCTTTCTTT. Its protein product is CAWSYRGWYTEAFF.

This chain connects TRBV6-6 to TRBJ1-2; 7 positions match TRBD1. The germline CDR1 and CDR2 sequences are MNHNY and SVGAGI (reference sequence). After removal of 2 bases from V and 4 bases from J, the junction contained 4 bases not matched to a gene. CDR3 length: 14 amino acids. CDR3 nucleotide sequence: TGTGCCAGCAGTTACCCCGACAGGGCCTATGGCTACACCTTC. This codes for CASSYPDRAYGYTF.

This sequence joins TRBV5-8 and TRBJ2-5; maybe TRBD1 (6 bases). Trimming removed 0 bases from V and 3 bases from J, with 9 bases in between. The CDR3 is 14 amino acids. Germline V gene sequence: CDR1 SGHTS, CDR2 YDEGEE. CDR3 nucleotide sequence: TGTGCCAGCAGCTTGGGCAGGGGAAAAGAGACCCAGTACTTC. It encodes CASSLGRGKETQYF.

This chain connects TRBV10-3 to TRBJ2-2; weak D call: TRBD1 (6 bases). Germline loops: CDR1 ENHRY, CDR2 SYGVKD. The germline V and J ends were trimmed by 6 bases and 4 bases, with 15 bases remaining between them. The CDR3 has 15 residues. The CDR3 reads CAISGRDKRTGELFF. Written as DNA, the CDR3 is TGTGCCATCAGCGGCCGGGACAAGCGCACCGGGGAGCTGTTTTTT.

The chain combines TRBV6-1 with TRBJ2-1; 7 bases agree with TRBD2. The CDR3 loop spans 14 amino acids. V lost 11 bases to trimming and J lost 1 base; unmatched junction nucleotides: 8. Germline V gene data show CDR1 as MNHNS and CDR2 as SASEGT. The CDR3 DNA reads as TGTGCCGCCGCTGGGGGGGGTTCCTACAATGAGCAGTTCTTC. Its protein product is CAAAGGGSYNEQFF.

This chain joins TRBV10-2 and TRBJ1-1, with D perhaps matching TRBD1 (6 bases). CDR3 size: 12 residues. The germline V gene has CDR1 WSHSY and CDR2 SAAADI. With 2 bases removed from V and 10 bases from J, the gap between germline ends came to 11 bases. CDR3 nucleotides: TGCGCCAGCAGTGAGGGGGGGGGCGGAGCTTTCTTT. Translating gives CASSEGGGGAFF.

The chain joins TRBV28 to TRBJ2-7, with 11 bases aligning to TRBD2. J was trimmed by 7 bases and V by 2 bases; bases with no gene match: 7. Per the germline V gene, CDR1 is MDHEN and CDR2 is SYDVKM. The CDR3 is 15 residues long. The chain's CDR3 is CASSLGTSGDLEQYF. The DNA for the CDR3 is TGTGCCAGCAGTTTAGGGACTAGCGGAGACTTGGAGCAGTACTTC.

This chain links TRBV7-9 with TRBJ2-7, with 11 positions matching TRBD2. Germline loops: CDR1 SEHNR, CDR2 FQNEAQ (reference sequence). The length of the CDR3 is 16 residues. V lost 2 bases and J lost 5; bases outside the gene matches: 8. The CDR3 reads CASSLILAGASNEQYF. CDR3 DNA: TGTGCCAGCAGCTTAATACTAGCGGGAGCTTCCAACGAGCAGTACTTC.

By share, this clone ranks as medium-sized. The CDR3 DNA follows: TGTGCCAGCAGCTTTACGTCCCCTGACAGGGCTGGCGGGGAGCTGTTTTTT. Amino acids: CASSFTSPDRAGGELFF. The rearrangement links TRBV7-6 to TRBJ2-2; 7 bases line up with TRBD1. The CDR3 is 17 residues long. J was trimmed by 7 bases and V by 3 bases; bases with no gene match: 14. Germline CDR1 SGHVS, CDR2 FNYEAQ. Based on the CDR3 plus reference TRBV7-6 and TRBJ2-2, the full variable domain is GAGVSQSPRYKVTKRGQDVALRCDPISGHVSLYWYRQALGQGPEFLTYFNYEAQQDKSGLPNDRFSAERPEGSISTLTIQRTEQRDSAMYRCASSFTSPDRAGGELFFGEGSRLTVL.

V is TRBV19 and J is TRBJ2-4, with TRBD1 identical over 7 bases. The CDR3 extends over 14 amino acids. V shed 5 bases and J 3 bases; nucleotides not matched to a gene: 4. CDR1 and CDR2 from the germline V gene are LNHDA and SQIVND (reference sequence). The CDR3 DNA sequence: TGTGCCAGTAGTTACAGGGGAAACAAAAACATTCAGTACTTC. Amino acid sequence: CASSYRGNKNIQYF.

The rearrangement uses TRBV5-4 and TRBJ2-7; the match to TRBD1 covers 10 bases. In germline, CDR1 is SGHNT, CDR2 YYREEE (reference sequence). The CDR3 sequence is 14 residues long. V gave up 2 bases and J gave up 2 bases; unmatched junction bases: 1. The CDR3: CASSFGTGAYEQYF. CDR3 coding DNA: TGTGCCAGCAGCTTCGGGACAGGGGCCTACGAGCAGTACTTC.

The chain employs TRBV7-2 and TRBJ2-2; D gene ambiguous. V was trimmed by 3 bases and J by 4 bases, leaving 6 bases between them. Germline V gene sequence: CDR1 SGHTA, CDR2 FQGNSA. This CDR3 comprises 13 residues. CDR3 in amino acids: CASSFRITGELFF. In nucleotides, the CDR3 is TGTGCCAGCAGCTTTAGAATCACCGGGGAGCTGTTTTTT.

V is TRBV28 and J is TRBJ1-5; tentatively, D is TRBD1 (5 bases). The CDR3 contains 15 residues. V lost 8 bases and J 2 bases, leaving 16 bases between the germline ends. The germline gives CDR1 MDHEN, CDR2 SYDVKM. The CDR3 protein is CASRPEGGGNQPQHF. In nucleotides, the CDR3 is TGTGCCAGCCGACCCGAGGGAGGGGGCAATCAGCCCCAGCATTTT. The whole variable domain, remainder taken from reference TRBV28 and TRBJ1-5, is DVKVTQSSRYLVKRTGEKVFLECVQDMDHENMFWYRQDPGLGLRLIYFSYDVKMKEKGDIPEGYSVSREKKERFSLILESASTNQTSMYLCASRPEGGGNQPQHFGDGTRLSIL.

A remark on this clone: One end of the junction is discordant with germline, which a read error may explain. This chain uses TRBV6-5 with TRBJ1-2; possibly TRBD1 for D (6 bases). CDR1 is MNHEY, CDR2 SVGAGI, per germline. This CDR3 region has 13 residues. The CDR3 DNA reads TGCGCCAGCAGTCGGGACACCCTAAGCGGCTACACCTTC. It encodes CASSRDTLSGYTF.

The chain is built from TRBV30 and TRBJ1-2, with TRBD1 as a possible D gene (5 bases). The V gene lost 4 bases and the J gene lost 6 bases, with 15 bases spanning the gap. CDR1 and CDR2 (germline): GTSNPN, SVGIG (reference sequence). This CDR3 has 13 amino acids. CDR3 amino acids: CAWISRRGDGYTF. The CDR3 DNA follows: TGTGCCTGGATTTCACGACGGGGGGATGGCTACACCTTC. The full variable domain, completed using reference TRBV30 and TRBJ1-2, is SQTIHQWPATLVQPVGSPLSLECTVEGTSNPNLYWYRQAAGRGLQLLFYSVGIGQISSEVPQNLSASRPQDRQFILSSKKLLLSDSGFYLCAWISRRGDGYTFGSGTRLTVV.

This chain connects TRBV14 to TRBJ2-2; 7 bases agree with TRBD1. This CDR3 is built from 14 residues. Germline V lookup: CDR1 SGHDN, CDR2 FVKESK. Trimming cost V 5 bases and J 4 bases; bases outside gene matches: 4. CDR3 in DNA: TGTGCCAGCAGCAGACAGGGCGGCACCGGGGAGCTGTTTTTT. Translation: CASSRQGGTGELFF.

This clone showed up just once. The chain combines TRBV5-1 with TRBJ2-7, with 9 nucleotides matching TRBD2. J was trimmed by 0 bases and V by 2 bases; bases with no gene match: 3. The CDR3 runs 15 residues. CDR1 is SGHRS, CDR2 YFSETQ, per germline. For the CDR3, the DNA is TGCGCCAGCAGCTTCTATAGCGGGAGCTCCTACGAGCAGTACTTC. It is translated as CASSFYSGSSYEQYF.

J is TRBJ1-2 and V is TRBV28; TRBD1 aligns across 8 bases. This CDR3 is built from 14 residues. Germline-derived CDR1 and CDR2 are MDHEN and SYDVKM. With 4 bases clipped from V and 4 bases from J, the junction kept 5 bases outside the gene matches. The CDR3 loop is CASSSRQGPYGYTF. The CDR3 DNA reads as TGTGCCAGCAGTTCACGACAGGGGCCCTATGGCTACACCTTC.

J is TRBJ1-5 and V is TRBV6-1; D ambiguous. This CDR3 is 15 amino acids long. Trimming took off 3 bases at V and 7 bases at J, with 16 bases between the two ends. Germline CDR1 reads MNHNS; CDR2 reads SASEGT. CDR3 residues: CASSDYGRVRQPQHF. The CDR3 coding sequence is TGTGCCAGCAGTGATTATGGGAGGGTGAGACAGCCCCAGCATTTT.

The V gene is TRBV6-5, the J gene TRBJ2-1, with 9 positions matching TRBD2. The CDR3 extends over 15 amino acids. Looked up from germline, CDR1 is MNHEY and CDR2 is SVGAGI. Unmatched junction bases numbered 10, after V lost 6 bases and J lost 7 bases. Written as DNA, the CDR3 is TGTGCCAGCAGATCTGTGAGCGGGAGGATGAATGAGCAGTTCTTC. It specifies CASRSVSGRMNEQFF.

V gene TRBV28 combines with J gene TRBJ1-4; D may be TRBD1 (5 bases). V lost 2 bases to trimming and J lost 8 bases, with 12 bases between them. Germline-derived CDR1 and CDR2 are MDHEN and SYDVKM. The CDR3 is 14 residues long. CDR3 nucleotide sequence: TGTGCCAGCAGTTTAGGGGTGGGGCGAGAAAAACTGTTTTTT. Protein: CASSLGVGREKLFF.

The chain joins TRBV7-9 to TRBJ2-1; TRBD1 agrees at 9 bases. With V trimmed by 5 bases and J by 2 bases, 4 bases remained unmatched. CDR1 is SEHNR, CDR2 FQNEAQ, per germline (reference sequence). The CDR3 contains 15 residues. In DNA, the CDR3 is TGTGCCAGCAGCCCACGACAGGGGGCCTACAATGAGCAGTTCTTC. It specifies CASSPRQGAYNEQFF. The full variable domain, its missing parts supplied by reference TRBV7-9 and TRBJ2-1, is DTGVSQNPRHKITKRGQNVTFRCDPISEHNRLYWYRQTLGQGPEFLTYFQNEAQLEKSRLLSDRFSAERPKGSFSTLEIQRTEQGDSAMYLCASSPRQGAYNEQFFGPGTRLTVL.